This TCR beta chain was profiled in a study of T cells in Graves' hyperthyroidism and ophthalmopathy. Exclusion followed for patients with uncontrolled infection, other autoimmune disease, pregnancy or lactation. Amplification of TCR beta CDR3 regions used RNA as the template. Primed by the HTBI set, a first-round RT-PCR was run on the TCR CDR3. TCRdb reprocessed the multiplex PCR reads with MiXCR, giving one entry per CDR3 protein. In the table there are fewer than 700,000 distinct CDR3 sequences, around 15% of which are singletons. The germline V and J ends were trimmed by 6 bases and 8 bases, with 15 bases remaining between them. This CDR3 has 13 residues. From germline, CDR1 is SGHRS and CDR2 YFSETQ. This clonotype was counted only a few times.

This clonotype was obtained from a woman aged 25-40 years with Graves' hyperthyroidism. The sequenced material came from blood. V usage is TRBV5-1 and J usage is TRBJ2-1; perhaps TRBD2 as D (5 bases). The chain's CDR3 is CASKQEDEDEQFF. As DNA, the CDR3 is TGCGCCAGCAAGCAGGAGGACGAAGATGAGCAGTTCTTC. The variable domain in full, completed from reference TRBV5-1 and TRBJ2-1, reads KAGVTQTPRYLIKTRGQQVTLSCSPISGHRSVSWYQQTPGQGLQFLFEYFSETQRNKGNFPGRFSGRQFSNSRSEMNVSTLELGDSALYLCASKQEDEDEQFFGPGTRLTVL.